This T cell receptor beta chain was recorded in a study of blood T cell repertoires in COVID-19. In the study overall: Specimens from acute and convalescent COVID-19 originated in the United States, Italy and Spain. In each case, the material was cDNA or gDNA derived from T cells, B-cell-depleted T cells, or PBMCs.

Original analysis: Researchers report that nucleated cell counts were estimated from reference gene primer amplification. Profiled with immunoSEQ multiplex PCR; TCRdb holds only in-frame clones, not every one. The V and J calls and clone size come from that table; D and trimming were worked out from the DNA. Of about 190,000 clones in the sample, more than 60% were seen once. Germline assignment: CDR1 LGHDT and CDR2 YNNKEL (reference sequence). Trimming took 4 bases from V and 4 from J; bases not matched to a gene: 8. This CDR3 comprises 15 residues. The chain employs TRBV3-1 (or the pseudogene TRBV3-2) and TRBJ2-5; 8 nucleotides agree with TRBD2. The sequence was collected from a man aged 50 or older who had recovered from COVID-19. Specimen: peripheral blood. CDR3 DNA: TGTGCCAGCAGCCTCCAGCGGGAGTGGGCAGAGACCCAGTACTTC. Protein sequence: CASSLQREWAETQYF.